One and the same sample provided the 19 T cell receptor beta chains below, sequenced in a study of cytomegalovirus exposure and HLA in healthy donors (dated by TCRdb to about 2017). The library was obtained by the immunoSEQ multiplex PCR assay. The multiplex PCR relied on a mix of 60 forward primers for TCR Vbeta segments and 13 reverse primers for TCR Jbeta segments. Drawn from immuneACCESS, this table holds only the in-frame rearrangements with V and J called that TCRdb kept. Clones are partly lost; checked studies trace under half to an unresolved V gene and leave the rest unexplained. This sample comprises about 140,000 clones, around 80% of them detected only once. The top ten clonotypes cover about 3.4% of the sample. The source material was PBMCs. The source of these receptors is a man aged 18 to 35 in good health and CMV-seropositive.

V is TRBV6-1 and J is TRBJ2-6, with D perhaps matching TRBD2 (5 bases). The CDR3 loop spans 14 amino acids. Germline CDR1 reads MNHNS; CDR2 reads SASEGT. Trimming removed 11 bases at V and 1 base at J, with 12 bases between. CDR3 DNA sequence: TGTGCCGGCGGGTATTCGTCTGGGGCCAACGTCCTGACTTTC. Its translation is CAGGYSSGANVLTF.

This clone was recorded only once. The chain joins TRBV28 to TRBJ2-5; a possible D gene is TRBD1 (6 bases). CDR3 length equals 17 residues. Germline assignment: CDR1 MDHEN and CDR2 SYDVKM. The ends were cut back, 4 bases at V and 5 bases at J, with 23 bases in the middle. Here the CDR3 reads CASSSPRDTISLETQYF. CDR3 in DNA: TGTGCCAGCAGTTCGCCCCGGGACACCATTTCCTTGGAGACCCAGTACTTC.

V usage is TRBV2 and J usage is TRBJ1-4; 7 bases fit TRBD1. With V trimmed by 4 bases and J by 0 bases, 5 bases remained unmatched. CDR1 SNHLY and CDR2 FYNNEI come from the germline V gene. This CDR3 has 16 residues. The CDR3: CASSGGQPATNEKLFF. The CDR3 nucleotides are TGTGCCAGCAGTGGGGGACAGCCAGCAACTAATGAAAAACTGTTTTTT.

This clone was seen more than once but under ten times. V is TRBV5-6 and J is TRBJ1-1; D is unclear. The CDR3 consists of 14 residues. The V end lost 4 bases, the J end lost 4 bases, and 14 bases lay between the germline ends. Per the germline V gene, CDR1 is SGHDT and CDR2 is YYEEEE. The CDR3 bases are TGTGCCAGCAGCCTGAGGGATCTCGGCACTGAAGCTTTCTTT. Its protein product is CASSLRDLGTEAFF. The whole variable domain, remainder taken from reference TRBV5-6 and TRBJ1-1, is DAGVTQSPTHLIKTRGQQVTLRCSPKSGHDTVSWYQQALGQGPQFIFQYYEEEERQRGNFPDRFSGHQFPNYSSELNVNALLLGDSALYLCASSLRDLGTEAFFGQGTRLTVV.

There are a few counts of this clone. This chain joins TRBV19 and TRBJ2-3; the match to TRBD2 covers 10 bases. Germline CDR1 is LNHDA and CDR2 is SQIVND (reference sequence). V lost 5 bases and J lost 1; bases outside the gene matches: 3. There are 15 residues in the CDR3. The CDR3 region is CASSRTSGRTDTQYF. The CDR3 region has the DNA TGTGCCAGTAGTCGGACTAGCGGACGCACAGATACGCAGTATTTT.

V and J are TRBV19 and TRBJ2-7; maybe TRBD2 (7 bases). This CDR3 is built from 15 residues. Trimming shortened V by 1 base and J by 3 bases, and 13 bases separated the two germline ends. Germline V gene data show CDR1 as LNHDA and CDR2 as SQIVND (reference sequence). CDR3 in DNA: TGTGCCAGTAGTATAGGGAGCGGGACAAACTACGAGCAGTACTTC. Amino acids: CASSIGSGTNYEQYF.

The chain's CDR3 is CASSSSRRTEAFF. As DNA, the CDR3 is TGTGCCAGCAGTTCATCCCGTCGGACTGAAGCTTTCTTT. The chain employs TRBV27 and TRBJ1-1; D gene unclear. The V gene lost 4 bases and the J gene lost 5 bases, with 11 bases spanning the gap. The CDR3 length is 13 residues. Germline V gives CDR1 MNHEY, CDR2 SMNVEV (reference sequence).

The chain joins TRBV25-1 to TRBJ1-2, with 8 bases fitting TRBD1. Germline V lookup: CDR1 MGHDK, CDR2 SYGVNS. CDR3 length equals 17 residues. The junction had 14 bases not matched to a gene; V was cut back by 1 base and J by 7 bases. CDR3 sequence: CASSELGGQGESSGYTF. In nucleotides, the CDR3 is TGTGCCAGCAGTGAATTAGGCGGACAGGGCGAATCCTCTGGCTACACCTTC.

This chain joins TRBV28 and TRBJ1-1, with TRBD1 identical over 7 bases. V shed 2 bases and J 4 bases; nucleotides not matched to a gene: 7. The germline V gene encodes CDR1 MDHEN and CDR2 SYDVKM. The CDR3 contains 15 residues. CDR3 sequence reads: CASSLRGPSSTEAFF. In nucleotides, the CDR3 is TGTGCCAGCAGTTTAAGGGGGCCATCGAGCACTGAAGCTTTCTTT. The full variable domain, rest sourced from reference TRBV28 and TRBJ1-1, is DVKVTQSSRYLVKRTGEKVFLECVQDMDHENMFWYRQDPGLGLRLIYFSYDVKMKEKGDIPEGYSVSREKKERFSLILESASTNQTSMYLCASSLRGPSSTEAFFGQGTRLTVV.

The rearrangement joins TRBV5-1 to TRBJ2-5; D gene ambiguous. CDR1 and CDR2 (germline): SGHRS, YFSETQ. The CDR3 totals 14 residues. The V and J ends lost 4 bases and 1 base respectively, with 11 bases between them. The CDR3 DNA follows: TGCGCCAGCAGCCTAGACCAAATCCAAGAGACCCAGTACTTC. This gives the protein CASSLDQIQETQYF. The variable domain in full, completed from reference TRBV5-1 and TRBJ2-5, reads KAGVTQTPRYLIKTRGQQVTLSCSPISGHRSVSWYQQTPGQGLQFLFEYFSETQRNKGNFPGRFSGRQFSNSRSEMNVSTLELGDSALYLCASSLDQIQETQYFGPGTRLLVL.

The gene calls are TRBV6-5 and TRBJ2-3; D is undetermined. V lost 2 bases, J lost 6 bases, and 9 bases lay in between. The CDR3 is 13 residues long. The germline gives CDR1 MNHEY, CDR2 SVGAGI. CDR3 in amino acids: CASSYPPGDTQYF. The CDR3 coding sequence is TGTGCCAGCAGTTACCCGCCCGGTGATACGCAGTATTTT.

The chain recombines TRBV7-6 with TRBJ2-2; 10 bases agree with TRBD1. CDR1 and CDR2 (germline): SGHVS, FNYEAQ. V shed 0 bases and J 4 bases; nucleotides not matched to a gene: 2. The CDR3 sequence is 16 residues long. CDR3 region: CASSLAGTGVTGELFF. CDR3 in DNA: TGTGCCAGCAGCTTAGCCGGGACAGGGGTCACCGGGGAGCTGTTTTTT. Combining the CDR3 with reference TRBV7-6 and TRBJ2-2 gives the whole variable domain GAGVSQSPRYKVTKRGQDVALRCDPISGHVSLYWYRQALGQGPEFLTYFNYEAQQDKSGLPNDRFSAERPEGSISTLTIQRTEQRDSAMYRCASSLAGTGVTGELFFGEGSRLTVL.

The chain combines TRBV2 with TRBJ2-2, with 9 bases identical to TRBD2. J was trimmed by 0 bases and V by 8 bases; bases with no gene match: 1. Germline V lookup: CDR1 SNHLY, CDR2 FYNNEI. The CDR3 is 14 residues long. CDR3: CASPSGANTGELFF. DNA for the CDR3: TGTGCCAGCCCTAGCGGGGCGAACACCGGGGAGCTGTTTTTT. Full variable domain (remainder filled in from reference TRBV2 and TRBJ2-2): EPEVTQTPSHQVTQMGQEVILRCVPISNHLYFYWYRQILGQKVEFLVSFYNNEISEKSEIFDDQFSVERPDGSNFTLKIRSTKLEDSAMYFCASPSGANTGELFFGEGSRLTVL.

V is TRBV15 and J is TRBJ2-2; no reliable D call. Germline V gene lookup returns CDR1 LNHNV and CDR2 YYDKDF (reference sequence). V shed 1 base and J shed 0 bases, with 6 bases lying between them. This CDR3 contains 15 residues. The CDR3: CATSRGVTNTGELFF. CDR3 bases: TGTGCCACCAGCAGAGGAGTTACGAACACCGGGGAGCTGTTTTTT. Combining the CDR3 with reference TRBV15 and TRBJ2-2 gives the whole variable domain DAMVIQNPRYQVTQFGKPVTLSCSQTLNHNVMYWYQQKSSQAPKLLFHYYDKDFNNEADTPDNFQSRRPNTSFCFLDIRSPGLGDTAMYLCATSRGVTNTGELFFGEGSRLTVL.

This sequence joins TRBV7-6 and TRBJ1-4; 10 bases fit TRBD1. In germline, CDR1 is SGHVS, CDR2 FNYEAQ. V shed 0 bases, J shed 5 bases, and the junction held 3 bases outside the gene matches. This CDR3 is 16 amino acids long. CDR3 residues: CASSLAGTGVNEKLFF. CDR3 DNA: TGTGCCAGCAGCTTAGCGGGGACAGGGGTCAATGAAAAACTGTTTTTT. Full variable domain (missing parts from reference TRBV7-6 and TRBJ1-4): GAGVSQSPRYKVTKRGQDVALRCDPISGHVSLYWYRQALGQGPEFLTYFNYEAQQDKSGLPNDRFSAERPEGSISTLTIQRTEQRDSAMYRCASSLAGTGVNEKLFFGSGTQLSVL.

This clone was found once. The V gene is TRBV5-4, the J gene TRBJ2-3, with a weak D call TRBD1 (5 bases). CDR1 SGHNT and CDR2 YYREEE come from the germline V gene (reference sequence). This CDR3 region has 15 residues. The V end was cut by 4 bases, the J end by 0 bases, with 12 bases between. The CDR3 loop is CASSPTTASTDTQYF. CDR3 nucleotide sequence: TGTGCCAGCAGCCCGACGACAGCTAGCACAGATACGCAGTATTTT.

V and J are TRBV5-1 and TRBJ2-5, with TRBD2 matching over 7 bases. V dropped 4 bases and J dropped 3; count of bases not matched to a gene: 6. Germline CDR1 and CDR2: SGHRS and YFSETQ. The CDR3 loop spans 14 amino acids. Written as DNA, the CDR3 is TGCGCCAGCAGCGGCGGGAGACGGGAAGAGACCCAGTACTTC. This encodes CASSGGRREETQYF.

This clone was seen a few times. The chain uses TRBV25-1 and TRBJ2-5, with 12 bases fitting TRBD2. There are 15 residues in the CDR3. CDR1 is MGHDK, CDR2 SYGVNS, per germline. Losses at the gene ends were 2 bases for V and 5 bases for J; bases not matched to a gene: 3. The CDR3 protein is CASSELAGGLETQYF. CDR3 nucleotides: TGTGCCAGCAGTGAACTAGCGGGAGGGTTGGAGACCCAGTACTTC.

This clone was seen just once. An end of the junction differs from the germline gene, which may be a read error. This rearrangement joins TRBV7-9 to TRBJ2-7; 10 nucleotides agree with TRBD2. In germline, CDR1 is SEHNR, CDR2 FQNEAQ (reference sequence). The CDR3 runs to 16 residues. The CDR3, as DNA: TGTTCCAGCAGCTTAAGCCTAGCGGGAGAAATCTACGAGCAGTACTTC. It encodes CSSSLSLAGEIYEQYF.